Following are 32 T cell receptor beta chains from one sample sequenced in a study of cytomegalovirus exposure and HLA in healthy donors. PCR amplification relied on 60 Vbeta primers (plus 13 Jbeta primers). Clones were sequenced by immunoSEQ multiplex PCR, and TCRdb holds only the in-frame ones, with some missing. The sample contains 60,000 to 65,000 clones, roughly 73% of which appear only once. Material for sequencing was PBMCs. These receptors were obtained from a woman aged 40 to 50 in good health and CMV-seropositive.

This chain joins TRBV5-1 and TRBJ2-2; 10 positions agree with TRBD2. Per germline, CDR1 SGHRS and CDR2 YFSETQ. The CDR3 covers 20 residues. V shed 4 bases, J shed 6 bases, and the junction held 21 bases outside the gene matches. CDR3 coding DNA: TGCGCCAGCAGCCTTTGGAACGAAGCTAGCGGGGGCCCTGGGGCCGGGGAGCTGTTTTTT. Translation gives CASSLWNEASGGPGAGELFF.

The chain joins TRBV15 to TRBJ1-2, with D unresolved. Looked up from germline, CDR1 is LNHNV and CDR2 is YYDKDF (reference sequence). The CDR3 has 13 amino acids. V shed 6 bases and J shed 5 bases, with 13 bases lying between them. The CDR3 spells CATSFEGAYGYTF. CDR3 nucleotides: TGTGCCACCAGTTTCGAAGGAGCTTATGGCTACACCTTC.

The V and J genes are TRBV4-3 and TRBJ1-2; 8 positions match TRBD1. Germline-derived CDR1 and CDR2 are LGHNA and YSLEER. V shed 4 bases, J shed 3 bases, and the junction held 7 bases outside the gene matches. This CDR3 spans 15 amino acids. CDR3 sequence: CASSLMDREHYGYTF. The DNA of the CDR3 is TGCGCCAGCAGCCTTATGGACAGGGAACACTATGGCTACACCTTC.

V usage is TRBV13 and J usage is TRBJ1-2; D is unclear. The CDR3 loop spans 14 amino acids. Trimming removed 1 base from V and 5 bases from J, with 11 bases in between. Germline V lookup: CDR1 PRHDT, CDR2 FYEKMQ (reference sequence). CDR3 bases: TGTGCCAGCAGCTTAGTATCTTCGGGGTATGGCTACACCTTC. As protein: CASSLVSSGYGYTF.

The gene calls are TRBV6-1 and TRBJ1-2; TRBD1 matches 10 bases. Trimming cost V 1 base and J 4 bases; bases outside gene matches: 3. CDR3 length: 15 amino acids. Germline-derived CDR1 and CDR2 are MNHNS and SASEGT. CDR3 sequence (DNA): TGTGCCAGCAGTGAAGGGACAGGGGGATTCTATGGCTACACCTTC. The encoded protein is CASSEGTGGFYGYTF.

CDR3 residues: CASSRGQGYEKLFF. CDR3 DNA sequence: TGTGCCAGCAGCAGGGGACAGGGGTACGAAAAACTGTTTTTT. V usage is TRBV21-1 and J usage is TRBJ1-4; TRBD1 is the table's D call and was not checked against the DNA. TRBV21-1 constitutes a pseudogene. CDR3 length: 14 amino acids.

This chain joins TRBV19 and TRBJ1-2; 9 nucleotides line up with TRBD1. Germline CDR1 LNHDA, CDR2 SQIVND (reference sequence). Germline trimming cut 5 bases from V and 6 bases from J; bases unmatched to any gene: 13. The CDR3 runs to 16 residues. CDR3 coding DNA: TGTGCCAGTAGTCTGCGTCCCGGGACAGGGAGGCATGGCTACACCTTC. Translating it yields CASSLRPGTGRHGYTF. Supplemented by reference TRBV19 and TRBJ1-2, the full variable domain reads DGGITQSPKYLFRKEGQNVTLSCEQNLNHDAMYWYRQDPGQGLRLIYYSQIVNDFQKGDIAEGYSVSREKKESFPLTVTSAQKNPTAFYLCASSLRPGTGRHGYTFGSGTRLTVV.

V gene TRBV10-1 combines with J gene TRBJ2-7, with 8 bases matching TRBD1. The CDR3 extends over 13 amino acids. Germline lookup yields CDR1 WNHNN and CDR2 SYGVQD (reference sequence). The trim removed 2 bases at V and 3 bases at J, leaving 0 bases unmatched. The CDR3 DNA reads TGCGCCAGCAGTGAGGACAGGGGCTACGAGCAGTACTTC. Its translation is CASSEDRGYEQYF.

The V gene is TRBV18, the J gene TRBJ1-3; no firm D call. CDR1 is KGHSH and CDR2 is LQKENI in the germline V gene. V was shortened by 3 bases and J by 1 base, with 13 bases between the two germline ends. The CDR3 sequence is 16 residues long. The CDR3 nucleotides read TGTGCCAGCTCACCTTCCCGCGGCCCTTCTGGAAACACCATATATTTT. Its protein is CASSPSRGPSGNTIYF.

Comment on this clone: It differs at one base from a far larger clone, so likely a read error. The chain couples TRBV4-1 to TRBJ1-2; TRBD1 might be the D (5 bases). Germline V gene sequence: CDR1 MGHRA, CDR2 YSYEKL. This CDR3 has 13 amino acids. The CDR3 DNA follows: TGCTCCAGCAGCCAAGATTTGGGGCACGGCTACACCTTC. Translation gives CSSSQDLGHGYTF.

J is TRBJ1-2 and V is TRBV2; D unclear. V was trimmed by 2 bases and J by 9 bases, leaving 16 bases between them. CDR1 is SNHLY and CDR2 is FYNNEI in the germline V gene. The CDR3 consists of 14 residues. The CDR3 here is CASSENAGLSSYTF. In DNA form, the CDR3 reads TGTGCCAGCAGTGAAAATGCGGGTCTCAGTAGCTACACCTTC.

In its sample, this clone was seen a few times. The chain carries TRBV7-3 and TRBJ1-1, with no clear D. The CDR3 sequence is 13 residues long. Between the trimmed V and J ends, which lost 5 bases and 4 bases, there was a span of 11 bases. Germline CDR1 reads SGHTA; CDR2 reads FQGTGA. The CDR3 DNA is TGTGCCAGCAGCCCCCCAGGTGGCACTGAAGCTTTCTTT. Its protein is CASSPPGGTEAFF. Supplemented by reference TRBV7-3 and TRBJ1-1, the full variable domain reads GAGVSQTPSNKVTEKGKYVELRCDPISGHTALYWYRQSLGQGPEFLIYFQGTGAADDSGLPNDRFFAVRPEGSVSTLKIQRTERGDSAVYLCASSPPGGTEAFFGQGTRLTVV.

The rearrangement joins TRBV27 to TRBJ2-3, with a weak D call TRBD2 (6 bases). Germline V gene sequence: CDR1 MNHEY, CDR2 SMNVEV (reference sequence). The length of the CDR3 is 15 residues. V gave up 7 bases and J gave up 5 bases, with 19 bases separating them. CDR3 loop: CASTPDLASRDTQYF. Here the CDR3 DNA reads TGTGCCAGCACCCCGGACCTAGCGTCCCGAGATACGCAGTATTTT.

This chain links TRBV18 with TRBJ2-3; maybe TRBD2 (6 bases). Trimming took off 3 bases at V and 2 bases at J, with 15 bases between the two ends. Germline V gene sequence: CDR1 KGHSH, CDR2 LQKENI. CDR3 length: 16 residues. CDR3: CASSPRQSGYTDTQYF. The CDR3 DNA reads TGTGCCAGCTCACCCAGACAAAGCGGGTACACAGATACGCAGTATTTT.

This rearrangement joins TRBV27 to TRBJ1-6; 8 nucleotides match TRBD1. V shed 3 bases, J shed 8 bases, and the junction held 6 bases outside the gene matches. CDR1 is MNHEY and CDR2 is SMNVEV in the germline V gene (reference sequence). The CDR3 is made up of 15 amino acids. The CDR3 here is CASSFVTGGDSPLHF. CDR3 nucleotides: TGTGCCAGCAGTTTTGTTACAGGGGGAGATTCACCCCTCCACTTT.

V and J are TRBV2 and TRBJ1-6; D is unresolved. The germline V and J ends were trimmed by 4 bases and 0 bases, with 10 bases remaining between them. The V gene's germline CDR1 is SNHLY and CDR2 FYNNEI. The CDR3 loop spans 16 amino acids. The CDR3 DNA sequence: TGTGCCAGCAGTGGGACTGCTAGCTCCTATAATTCACCCCTCCACTTT. Protein sequence: CASSGTASSYNSPLHF.

J is TRBJ2-7 and V is TRBV2, with TRBD1 as a possible D gene (6 bases). The CDR3 contains 14 residues. Trimming pared 6 bases from V and 0 bases from J, leaving 12 bases between. In germline, CDR1 is SNHLY, CDR2 FYNNEI. In nucleotides, the CDR3 is TGTGCCAGCAGGGACAGACCGCCCTCCTACGAGCAGTACTTC. Protein: CASRDRPPSYEQYF.

The CDR3 bases are TGTGCCATCAGTCGACAGGGCACAACTAATGAAAAACTGTTTTTT. This sequence encodes CAISRQGTTNEKLFF. V gene TRBV10-3 combines with J gene TRBJ1-4; 7 bases match TRBD1. CDR1 and CDR2 from the germline V gene are ENHRY and SYGVKD. CDR3 size: 15 residues. V shed 5 bases, J shed 0 bases, and the junction held 3 bases outside the gene matches.

Note on this clone: At one end, the junction sequence differs from germline, possibly due to a read error. The V call is TRBV7-9, the J call TRBJ2-1, with 8 bases that match TRBD1. Germline-derived CDR1 and CDR2 are SEHNR and FQNEAQ (reference sequence). The CDR3 spans 15 residues. CDR3 in amino acids: CSSSLGDRGLDEQFF. The DNA of the CDR3 is TGTTCCAGCAGCTTAGGAGACAGGGGATTGGATGAGCAGTTCTTC.

V is TRBV10-3 and J is TRBJ2-2; 7 bases align to TRBD1. The CDR3 totals 14 residues. V dropped 8 bases and J dropped 3; count of bases not matched to a gene: 6. The germline V gene has CDR1 ENHRY and CDR2 SYGVKD. The CDR3 here is CAIGRTGDTGELFF. CDR3 bases: TGTGCCATCGGTAGGACAGGCGACACCGGGGAGCTGTTTTTT.

The rearrangement links TRBV7-3 to TRBJ1-1; TRBD1 matches at 7 bases. This CDR3 contains 14 residues. CDR1 and CDR2 (germline): SGHTA, FQGTGA. With 4 bases clipped from V and 3 bases from J, the junction kept 5 bases outside the gene matches. The CDR3 DNA reads as TGTGCCAGCAGCTCGACAGGGCGGGACACTGAAGCTTTCTTT. As protein: CASSSTGRDTEAFF.

The V and J genes are TRBV7-2 and TRBJ1-1, with D possibly matching TRBD1 (6 bases). V was cut by 5 bases and J by 1 base, with 11 bases left in between. CDR1 SGHTA and CDR2 FQGNSA come from the germline V gene. This CDR3 has 14 amino acids. CDR3 amino acids: CASSLGQSNTEAFF. DNA of the CDR3: TGTGCCAGCAGCCTTGGACAGTCGAACACTGAAGCTTTCTTT. Together with reference TRBV7-2 and TRBJ1-1, the CDR3 gives the full variable domain: GAGVSQSPSNKVTEKGKDVELRCDPISGHTALYWYRQSLGQGLEFLIYFQGNSAPDKSGLPSDRFSAERTGGSVSTLTIQRTQQEDSAVYLCASSLGQSNTEAFFGQGTRLTVV.

The J gene is TRBJ2-7, the V gene TRBV7-2; 8 nucleotides match TRBD2. Germline values: CDR1 SGHTA, CDR2 FQGNSA. J was trimmed by 4 bases and V by 8 bases; bases with no gene match: 16. The CDR3 spans 16 residues. CDR3 region: CASLAGPGLRGYEQYF. The DNA for the CDR3 is TGTGCCAGCTTAGCGGGGCCAGGTCTTAGAGGGTACGAGCAGTACTTC.

The chain carries TRBV21-1 and TRBJ2-7; no DNA check was done on the table's D call, TRBD1. TRBV21-1 constitutes a pseudogene. This CDR3 spans 15 amino acids. The CDR3 loop reads CASSPRGPGGYEQYF. CDR3 coding DNA: TGTGCCAGCTCCCCCAGAGGGCCAGGGGGCTACGAGCAGTACTTC.

This rearrangement joins TRBV14 to TRBJ2-2; the D is unclear. Germline CDR1 and CDR2: SGHDN and FVKESK. Trimming cost V 5 bases and J 7 bases, with 14 bases left between them. This CDR3 region has 14 residues. The CDR3 DNA reads TGTGCCAGCAGCGTTTGGAGTTCGGGCGGGGAGCTGTTTTTT. Translating gives CASSVWSSGGELFF.

CDR3 sequence reads: CASSPEQGIRGYTF. CDR3 in DNA: TGTGCCAGCAGCCCAGAGCAGGGGATAAGGGGCTACACCTTC. The J gene is TRBJ1-2, the V gene TRBV9, with a weak D call TRBD1 (6 bases). Trimming took 4 bases from V and 8 from J, leaving 18 bases between them. CDR1 SGDLS and CDR2 YYNGEE come from the germline V gene. This CDR3 has 14 residues.

The CDR3 DNA sequence: TGTGCCAGCAGCCCTCGGACTAGCGGGGGCCCCAAGGTTATTGAGCAGTTCTTC. Amino acid sequence: CASSPRTSGGPKVIEQFF. The rearrangement links TRBV7-8 to TRBJ2-1; 13 bases fit TRBD2. The CDR3 has 18 amino acids. Losses at the gene ends were 5 bases for V and 9 bases for J; bases not matched to a gene: 16. The germline V gene has CDR1 SGHVS and CDR2 FQNEAQ. Full variable domain (remainder filled in from reference TRBV7-8 and TRBJ2-1): GAGVSQSPRYKVAKRGQDVALRCDPISGHVSLFWYQQALGQGPEFLTYFQNEAQLDKSGLPSDRFFAERPEGSVSTLKIQRTQQEDSAVYLCASSPRTSGGPKVIEQFFGPGTRLTVL.

This clone showed up just once. V gene TRBV19 combines with J gene TRBJ1-5; TRBD1 aligns across 7 bases. Germline trimming cut 7 bases from V and 4 bases from J; bases unmatched to any gene: 10. CDR3 size: 15 residues. Germline V gene lookup returns CDR1 LNHDA and CDR2 SQIVND (reference sequence). Here the CDR3 DNA reads TGTGCCAGTACCATGGGTGGACAGGAAAATCAGCCCCAGCATTTT. Amino acid sequence: CASTMGGQENQPQHF.

J is TRBJ1-1 and V is TRBV12-5; a possible D gene is TRBD1 (6 bases). Germline CDR1 reads LGHNT; CDR2 reads FRNRAP. V lost 7 bases and J lost 5, with 14 bases in between. CDR3 length: 13 amino acids. The CDR3 loop is CASAEQGGTEAFF. The CDR3 DNA follows: TGTGCTAGTGCAGAACAGGGCGGGACTGAAGCTTTCTTT.

On this clone: Compared with germline, one end of the junction differs, possibly owing to a read error. Other DNA sequences in this specimen translate into the identical CDR3. The chain has TRBV10-3 and TRBJ1-4; D is ambiguous. Germline-derived CDR1 and CDR2 are ENHRY and SYGVKD. The length of the CDR3 is 11 residues. The CDR3 bases are TGCGCCAGCCAGCGGGGTGAAAAACTGTTTTTT. As protein: CASQRGEKLFF.

V usage is TRBV6-6 and J usage is TRBJ2-2; 7 bases are shared with TRBD1. Germline values: CDR1 MNHNY, CDR2 SVGAGI (reference sequence). CDR3 length: 14 amino acids. The trim removed 6 bases at V and 6 bases at J, leaving 7 bases unmatched. The CDR3 region has the DNA TGTGCCAGCAGATTACAGGGGATCCCCGGGGAGCTGTTTTTT. Its translation: CASRLQGIPGELFF.

The V and J genes are TRBV5-4 and TRBJ2-1; 7 nucleotides line up with TRBD1. The CDR3 extends over 15 amino acids. Per germline, CDR1 SGHNT and CDR2 YYREEE (reference sequence). J was trimmed by 0 bases and V by 3 bases; bases with no gene match: 3. CDR3 bases: TGTGCCAGCAGCTCGGACAGGCGCTCCTACAATGAGCAGTTCTTC. Amino acids: CASSSDRRSYNEQFF. The full variable domain, rest sourced from reference TRBV5-4 and TRBJ2-1, is ETGVTQSPTHLIKTRGQQVTLRCSSQSGHNTVSWYQQALGQGPQFIFQYYREEENGRGNFPPRFSGLQFPNYSSELNVNALELDDSALYLCASSSDRRSYNEQFFGPGTRLTVL.